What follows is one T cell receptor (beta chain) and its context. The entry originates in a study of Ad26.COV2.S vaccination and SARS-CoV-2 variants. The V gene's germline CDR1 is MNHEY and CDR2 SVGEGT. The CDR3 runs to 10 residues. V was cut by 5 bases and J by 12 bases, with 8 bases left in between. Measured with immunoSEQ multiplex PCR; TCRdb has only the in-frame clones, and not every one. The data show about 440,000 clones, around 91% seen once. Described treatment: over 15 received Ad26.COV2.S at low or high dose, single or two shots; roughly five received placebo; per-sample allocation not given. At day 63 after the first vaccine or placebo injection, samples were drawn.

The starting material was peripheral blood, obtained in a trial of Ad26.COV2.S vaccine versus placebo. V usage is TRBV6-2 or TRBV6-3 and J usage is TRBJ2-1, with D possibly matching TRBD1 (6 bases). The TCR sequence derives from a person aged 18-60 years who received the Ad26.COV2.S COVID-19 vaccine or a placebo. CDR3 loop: CASSGTTQFF. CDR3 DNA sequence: TGTGCCAGCAGTGGGACAACGCAGTTCTTC.